This T cell receptor (beta chain) was retrieved from a study of T cell repertoires in cytomegalovirus infection. Study details: Selection of CMV epitopes for the study included recently identified HLA-C-restricted and well-studied HLA-B-restricted ones. Evidence of both CMV infection and a matching HLA type came from public TCR beta signatures.

A note on this clonotype: Its antigen is undetermined.

The ends lost 1 base at V and 3 bases at J; junction bases unmatched: 5. The CDR3 is 15 amino acids. Looked up from germline, CDR1 is MGHRA and CDR2 is YSYEKL. Findings and limits, study-wide: What dominated the ex vivo response were HLA-C-restricted CMV-specific TCR beta clonotypes.

TCRdb reanalysed the reads using MiXCR and keeps one entry per CDR3 protein. The data hold about 570,000 distinct CDR3 sequences, with roughly 43% observed a single time. The sequences come from cultured PBMCs, collected from culture after CMV antigen stimulation. The chain joins TRBV4-1 to TRBJ2-7; 8 positions match TRBD2. The sequence came from a human donor in good health (CMV status not recorded). Some clones in this sample may be carry-over from other donors' samples. CDR3 DNA sequence: TGCGCCAGCAGCCAAGTTCCTAGCGGGTTCTACGAGCAGTACTTC. As protein: CASSQVPSGFYEQYF.